This is a list of T cell receptor beta chains from one sample in a study of OX40 agonist ivuxolimab in advanced cancers. The data were produced by immunoSEQ multiplex PCR, yet TCRdb's version contains in-frame clones alone and is incomplete. The sample lists about 85,000 clones, 87% occurring once. The source material was CD4+ or CD8+ T cells sorted from blood, sampled in a trial of the OX40 agonist ivuxolimab. Receptor source: an adult with an advanced solid tumor such as melanoma, head and neck, liver or kidney cancer. The CDR3 runs from the conserved cysteine through the conserved F or W. The D gene is left open where the match is weak. Expanded clones are given a class, and other clones once, few, many or no size at all.

j_call	d_call	clone_size	v_call	cdr3_aa	cdr3_nt
TRBJ2-7	.	.	TRBV7-6	CASSSAGAFEQYF	TGTGCCAGCAGCTCGGCGGGGGCCTTCGAGCAGTACTTC
TRBJ1-5	.	.	TRBV10-3	CAISESDSSNSNQPQHF	TGTGCCATCAGTGAGTCGGACAGCTCCAATAGCAATCAGCCCCAGCATTTT
TRBJ2-1	.	once	TRBV7-9	CASSLLLGWKILYNEQFF	TGTGCCAGCAGCTTATTGCTCGGCTGGAAGATCCTTTACAATGAGCAGTTCTTC
TRBJ1-1	.	.	TRBV28	CASSLRGVNTEAFF	TGTGCCAGCAGTTTACGGGGGGTGAACACTGAAGCTTTCTTT
TRBJ1-3	.	.	TRBV27	CASSFRGEKNTIYF	TGTGCCAGCAGTTTCCGGGGGGAAAAAAACACCATATATTTT
TRBJ2-7	TRBD2	.	TRBV7-7	CASRSYSSGRAAYEQYF	TGTGCCAGCAGATCTTACTCTAGCGGGAGGGCTGCTTACGAGCAGTACTTC
TRBJ1-1	.	once	TRBV6-1	CASSGPGRAFF	TGTGCCAGTTCGGGGCCAGGTAGGGCTTTCTTT
TRBJ1-3	TRBD1	.	TRBV5-1	CASSAGQVDTIYF	TGCGCCAGCAGCGCGGGACAGGTGGACACCATATATTTT
TRBJ2-1	TRBD2	.	TRBV19	CASSGRTSGDNEQFF	TGTGCCAGTAGTGGTCGGACTAGCGGCGACAATGAGCAGTTCTTC
TRBJ2-2	TRBD2	.	TRBV5-1	CASQSTSGGTYTGELFF	TGCGCCAGCCAGTCGACTAGCGGGGGGACCTACACCGGGGAGCTGTTTTTT
TRBJ1-4	.	.	TRBV6-5	CASSRTINEKLFF	TGTGCCAGCAGTCGGACGATTAATGAAAAACTGTTTTTT
TRBJ2-7	TRBD1	.	TRBV5-5	CASTTAGTVLEQYF	TGTGCCAGCACCACAGCCGGGACAGTTCTCGAGCAGTACTTC
TRBJ1-3	.	.	TRBV2	CASSTQSGNTIYF	TGTGCCAGCAGTACCCAGTCCGGAAACACCATATATTTT
TRBJ1-5	.	.	TRBV19	CASSTTGSNQPQHF	TGTGCCAGTAGTACCACAGGGAGCAATCAGCCCCAGCATTTT
TRBJ2-3	.	.	TRBV6-1	CASSERQSTDTQYF	TGTGCCAGCAGTGAACGACAGAGCACAGATACGCAGTATTTT
TRBJ2-4	TRBD1	.	TRBV7-2	CASSRTGRAKNIQYF	TGTGCCAGCAGCCGGACAGGGAGAGCCAAAAACATTCAGTACTTC
TRBJ1-3	.	few	TRBV28	CASRVQRDSGNTIYF	TGTGCCAGCAGGGTTCAGAGGGATTCTGGAAACACCATATATTTT
TRBJ1-1	TRBD1	.	TRBV7-9	CASIDRGQINTEAFF	TGTGCCAGCATCGACAGGGGTCAAATCAACACTGAAGCTTTCTTT
TRBJ2-1	TRBD1	once	TRBV4-2	CASSPGPGTDQGDEQFF	TGTGCCAGCAGCCCTGGCCCCGGGACAGATCAGGGGGATGAGCAGTTCTTC
TRBJ2-1	.	once	TRBV4-2	CASSQVVGTSSNEQFF	TGTGCCAGCAGCCAAGTAGTAGGTACCTCTAGCAATGAGCAGTTCTTC
TRBJ2-1	TRBD2	.	TRBV18	CASSPRTSGGANEQFF	TGTGCCAGCTCTCCCAGGACTAGCGGGGGGGCCAATGAGCAGTTCTTC
TRBJ1-2	TRBD1	.	TRBV7-9	CASTGTGFSGYTF	TGTGCCAGTACCGGGACAGGGTTTTCGGGCTACACCTTC
TRBJ1-3	.	.	TRBV10-3	CAISAGGGGNTIYF	TGTGCCATCAGTGCGGGGGGCGGGGGAAACACCATATATTTT
TRBJ2-2	.	.	TRBV7-2	CASSPWGANTGELFF	TGTGCCAGCAGCCCTTGGGGGGCGAACACCGGGGAGCTGTTTTTT
TRBJ1-2	.	.	TRBV7-2	CASSLARTRGYTF	TGTGCCAGCAGCTTAGCCCGGACACGAGGTTACACCTTC
TRBJ1-5	.	.	TRBV7-8	CASSLTGQPQHF	TGTGCCAGCAGCTTAACTGGTCAGCCCCAGCATTTT
TRBJ1-2	.	.	TRBV6-5	CASSFDIRGYTF	TGTGCCAGCAGCTTCGACATCCGCGGCTACACCTTC
TRBJ1-6	.	few	TRBV15	CATSRAGGVNSPLHF	TGTGCCACCAGCAGAGCTGGAGGGGTTAATTCACCCCTCCACTTT
TRBJ2-5	.	.	TRBV7-9	CASSSRQGGETQYF	TGTGCCAGCAGCTCCCGACAGGGAGGGGAGACCCAGTACTTC
TRBJ1-2	.	.	TRBV6-5	CASTPITRVNYGYTF	TGTGCCAGCACGCCGATAACAAGAGTTAACTATGGCTACACCTTC
TRBJ2-7	TRBD2	.	TRBV7-2	CASSLTMGEREGRYEQYF	TGTGCCAGCAGCTTAACCATGGGCGAGCGGGAGGGCCGGTACGAGCAGTACTTC
TRBJ1-1	.	.	TRBV7-8	CASSLNTNTEAFF	TGTGCCAGCAGCTTAAACACGAACACTGAAGCTTTCTTT
TRBJ2-7	.	.	TRBV10-3	CASSSPGVSSYEQYF	TGTGCCAGCAGTTCCCCAGGGGTTTCTTCCTACGAGCAGTACTTC
TRBJ2-7	TRBD2	few	TRBV10-3	CAISRSGTSSHEQYF	TGTGCCATCAGCCGGTCCGGGACTAGCTCCCACGAGCAGTACTTC
TRBJ1-3	.	.	TRBV6-1	CASSNTLSGNTIYF	TGTGCCAGCAGTAACACCCTATCTGGAAACACCATATATTTT
TRBJ2-3	.	.	TRBV4-3	CASSLSGGTTDTQYF	TGCGCCAGCAGCCTTAGTGGGGGAACCACAGATACGCAGTATTTT
TRBJ2-5	.	.	TRBV5-4	CASSIRDRVKETQYF	TGTGCCAGCAGCATCCGGGACCGCGTAAAAGAGACCCAGTACTTC
TRBJ2-4	.	.	TRBV28	CASSLGGQAGNQYF	TGTGCCAGCAGTTTAGGGGGTCAGGCAGGAAATCAGTACTTC
TRBJ2-2	.	few	TRBV5-4	CASSLDLGGATGELFF	TGTGCCAGCAGCTTGGATCTAGGAGGGGCCACCGGGGAGCTGTTTTTT
TRBJ1-6	TRBD1	.	TRBV2	CAINRGRNNSPLHF	TGTGCCATTAACAGGGGGCGGAATAATTCACCCCTCCACTTT